This T cell receptor (beta chain) comes out of a study of T-cell reconstitution after alpha-beta-depleted transplantation in children. Study results and caveats: Reportedly, only several hundred clones from non-depleted graft cells drove alpha-beta T-cell counts at about two months. T-cell counts and diversity at one year post-transplant came mainly from newly produced T cells. TCRbeta diversity was high at day 60 in some patients (a result of surviving recipient T cells and thymic progenitors).

A few counts support this clonotype. Its antigen is currently unknown. It was with unique molecular identifiers that the TCRbeta library was prepared. TCRdb reprocessed the PCR reads with MiXCR, giving one entry per CDR3 protein. The sample carries 250,000 or so distinct CDR3 sequences, about 24% recorded once. This receptor was taken from a female patient younger than 10 who had a stem cell transplant for congenital amegakaryocytic thrombocytopenia, so the T cells may come from the graft donor. This specimen was PBMCs, mostly from graft donor cells, taken 360 days after TCRalphabeta/CD19-depleted stem cell transplant.

This chain's CDR3 is CASSQEALVAGNTIYF. The CDR3 DNA follows: TGTGCCAGCAGCCAGGAGGCACTGGTAGCTGGAAACACCATATATTTT. The chain has TRBV3-1 and TRBJ1-3; no clear D gene. The V end lost 3 bases, the J end lost 2 bases, and 14 bases lay between the germline ends. CDR3 length: 16 amino acids. Per germline, CDR1 LGHDT and CDR2 YNNKEL (reference sequence).